The clone carrying this T cell receptor (beta chain) appeared many times. Its antigen is unidentified. Coverage ceases 3 residues before the CDR3 finishes, and the germline J gene fills in the end. The entry originates in a study of T cell clonality in common variable immunodeficiency. Points from the study as a whole: CVID subjects had higher TCRbeta clonality than healthy controls, most marked in about a third. Common variable immunodeficiency TCR beta sequences reportedly had fewer deletions and N-nucleotide insertions.

J was trimmed by 1 base and V by 8 bases; bases with no gene match: 2. The CDR3 is 14 residues long. Germline CDR1 reads MNHEY; CDR2 reads SVGEGT. Measured with immunoSEQ multiplex PCR; TCRdb has only the in-frame clones, and not every one. Observed are over 20,000 clones, no singletons, with the top ten taking approximately 2%. Reduced serum IgG, IgA and/or IgM plus specific antibody deficiency defined CVID. Input material: peripheral blood mononuclear cells. V usage is TRBV6-2 or TRBV6-3 and J usage is TRBJ2-1; 10 bases agree with TRBD1. The source is a human donor with common variable immunodeficiency. The chain's CDR3 is CASRGQGSYNEQFF. The covered CDR3 bases are TGTGCCAGCCGGGGACAGGGGTCCTACAATGAG.